The TCR beta chain described here comes from a study of cytomegalovirus exposure and HLA in healthy donors (TCRdb year 2017). Some background on the complete study: According to an earlier analysis of 550 to 750 of the donors, 200 million or so T cells yielded 95 million to 140 million unique TCR beta sequences and around 300 Gb of sequence data. To predict cytomegalovirus infection status, the study combined high-throughput TCR immunosequencing, statistical association of individual TCRs with disease status, and machine learning. In an earlier analysis of 587 of the donors, high-throughput TCR beta sequencing was used to judge whether each TCR beta V gene segment behaved as functional or pseudogenic. The study profiled the T cell repertoires of fewer than 850 subjects by immunosequencing and related them to cytomegalovirus serostatus. In addition to the first cohort of 650 to 800 subjects, a separate validation cohort of approximately 130 different subjects was used. A later genetic analysis took genome-wide SNP genotypes for 398 of the 666 donors and used that subset as a discovery cohort. A later analysis re-analyzed previously published TCR beta repertoires from 666 donors and added high-resolution HLA genotyping to study TCR occurrence patterns. An early release that covered 500 to 800 HLA-typed donors contained around 300 gigabases of sequencing data and about 93 million unique TCR sequences. The study aimed to test whether signatures of past pathogen exposure could be identified by cataloging public T cell receptors. Of the approximately 400 genotyped donors, approximately 82% fell in the genetic ancestry cluster associated with self-reported Caucasian donors. Donor age, sex, ethnicity and CMV serostatus were compiled alongside the repertoire data. Every repertoire in the discovery cohort had been generated on one and the same sequencing platform. Because of strong linkage in the cohort, five DR-DQ haplotypes were treated as single units for association and clustering. In the later analysis, no new phenotypic data were used to find candidate immune exposures; instead, reliance was placed on TCR beta sequences and their occurrence across donors. HLA typing covered class I and class II loci at four-digit resolution. Among some 410 genotyped donors of the cohort, an average of 235,054 unique TCR beta nucleotide sequences were sequenced per donor, roughly 18% of them non-productive. The number of typed donors differed by locus: roughly 629-640 for A, B, C, DRB1 and DQB1; 522 for DQA1; about 600 for DPA1; and around 490 for DPB1.

V is trimmed back by 0 bases and J by 5 bases, and the junction contains 5 bases that no gene match accounts for. CDR1 is given as SGHRS and CDR2 as YFSETQ, both from the germline V gene. Including cysteine and phenylalanine, the CDR3 has 15 amino acids. CDR3 DNA is the only sequence kept; it has 45 bases, read in frame from the first base. In total, over 600 healthy bone marrow donors made up the cohort. Cohort members were all nominally healthy when sampled, although unrecorded immune exposures were likely present. The donor was CMV seropositive and belonged to the group of 250 to 300 seropositive cohort members. Each donor provided a peripheral blood sample, and peripheral blood mononuclear cells were used for TCR beta sequencing. Genomic DNA was extracted from the blood cell samples with the Qiagen DNeasy Blood Extraction Kit. Broader findings and caveats from the paper: A later analysis reported that several top co-occurrence clusters appeared linked to parvovirus B19, influenza, CMV and Epstein-Barr virus. The study listed approximately 160 TCR beta chains as associated with cytomegalovirus. In a later analysis, the rate of TCR association differed among HLA loci, with DRB1 alleles having the most associated TCRs and HLA-C alleles having the fewest. A further reported finding was that TCR beta sequences accurately predicted the HLA-A and HLA-B alleles for most subjects in the first cohort. CMV serostatus was the only immune exposure information available for the cohort. Assigning TCR associations to individual alleles was difficult when HLA alleles, especially DR and DQ, strongly co-occurred. The classifier was reported to diagnose cytomegalovirus status with high specificity and sensitivity in both the original and validation cohorts. Some IMGT-functional V segments, including TRBV6-2 and TRBV6-3, could not be distinguished by the 87-base-pair reads and were therefore excluded. This cohort had only TCR beta chains sequenced, and the lack of alpha or paired-chain data limited which features could be detected. The presence/absence analyses assumed that sequencing depth was roughly uniform across donors, and that assumption may not be true. In a later analysis, most CMV-associated TCR beta chains were found to appear HLA-restricted, with HLA associations seemingly driven largely by CMV exposure. According to the authors, the approach could potentially be generalized to other disease states and immunological phenotypes. A cluster of highly shared sequence variants was judged likely to be a technical artifact of the sequencing pipeline. Three of the identified cytomegalovirus-associated TCR beta chains were confirmed in vitro to be specific for cytomegalovirus antigens. Correlated functional status among segregating V segments might reflect linkage disequilibrium, but an unknown experimental factor could not be ruled out. In an earlier analysis of several hundred of the donors, most TCR beta V segments were observed in productive rearrangements about 87% or about 30% of the time, broadly matching IMGT annotations. In a later genetic analysis, a missense DCLRE1C variant was associated with V-gene and J-gene trimming of TCR beta chains, and the association was replicated in an independent cohort. Because HLA typing was missing for some donors at each locus, association tests included only the typed subset. In a later analysis, HLA-associated TCR beta chains showed more clonal expansion and lower generation probabilities than non-associated chains that were equally common. The earlier analysis of 587 of the donors excluded roughly 17 rarely observed V segments, including chromosome 9 orphons, because counts were too low. Most TCR sequences were observed very rarely across donors, whereas some public TCRs were present in many individuals. Compared with the approximately 670-donor mean, donors in an Asian-associated ancestry cluster had fewer N-insertions in productive TCRs, according to a later genetic analysis. A later analysis associated about 17,000 TCR beta sequences with specific HLA alleles at a false discovery rate of 0.05.

A remark on this clone: Its cognate antigen has yet to be identified. No much larger clone is present one base from it, and per-base qualities are unavailable.

The library came from the immunoSEQ multiplex PCR assay. A mixture of 60 forward primers for TCR Vbeta segments and 13 reverse primers for TCR Jbeta segments was used in the multiplex PCR. The CDR3 region of rearranged TCR beta genes was amplified from genomic DNA by a multiplex PCR assay. Amplified TCR beta libraries were sequenced as 87-base-pair reads on the Illumina HiSeq System. The paper's data handling went like this. A later analysis tallied 70 million to 100 million unique TCR beta chains across the 666 repertoires, and approximately 9.9 million of those chains were shared by two or more donors. A nearest-neighbor algorithm error-corrected the raw reads and collapsed the reads into unique sequences, merging closely related sequences to remove PCR and sequencing errors. To assign V, D and J gene segments, CDR3 sequences were aligned to IMGT reference sequences. Each retained sequence needed at least a six-nucleotide match to both a V gene segment and a J gene segment. Rearrangements were classified as productive when the CDR3 lacked stop codons and remained in frame with V and J, and all other rearrangements were classified as non-productive. CDR3 was defined according to IMGT convention as the region running from the second conserved V-encoded cysteine to the conserved J-encoded phenylalanine. The earlier analysis of a few hundred of the donors excluded sequences that lacked an unambiguous match to a single V gene segment. In an earlier analysis of approximately 500 of the donors, a V segment was called functional when productive rearrangements were above 56.7%, and segregating when the standard deviation between donors exceeded 5%. A statistical classification framework was built for diagnosing cytomegalovirus status from the catalog of TCR beta chain sequences. In a later analysis, V and J genes were assigned by comparing TCR nucleotide sequences against IMGT/GENE-DB human TR gene sequences. A later analysis assigned CDR3 sequences and most-parsimonious VDJ recombination scenarios with the TCRdist pipeline. In a later analysis, each TCR beta chain was defined by its CDR3 amino acid sequence together with its V-gene family, and reads without a unique V-gene family were excluded. In a later analysis, 500 to 650 highly shared, low-generation-probability nucleotide sequences were removed to address suspected cross-contamination and a sequencing artifact. A later analysis calculated a clonal expansion index for each public chain from normalized within-repertoire ranks of inferred template counts. In a later analysis, generation probabilities were computed using a VDJ recombination model fitted to out-of-frame rearrangements, and the results were checked against IGoR. In a later analysis, hypergeometric tests were used to score TCR-TCR, TCR-HLA and TCR-CMV co-occurrence, with a repertoire-size bias correction applied to TCR pairs. A later analysis estimated false discovery rates by permuting HLA or CMV assignments 20 times. A later analysis grouped co-occurring TCRs with DBSCAN, adding TCRdist sequence similarity when clustering within HLA-allele-positive subsets. Repertoires with fewer than 30,000 or more than 120,000 public chains, plus five repertoires with anomalous nucleotide sharing, were excluded from co-occurrence clustering. Imported from immuneACCESS, the table was reduced by TCRdb to in-frame sequences with V and J called. These copies leave out some clones; in studies compared against another copy, an unresolved V gene accounts for under half, and the cause of the remainder is not known. V, J and clone size are those of that table, while D and trimming were read from the DNA. Here the sample has approximately 79,000 clones; 79% occur a single time. The ten biggest clones cover 22% of the sample.

In this chain, TRBV5-1 is recombined with TRBJ2-5, and TRBD1 aligns with 9 junction nucleotides. The specimen was PBMCs. The sequence came from a woman in her forties in good health and CMV-seropositive. The sequenced DNA is TGCGCCAGCAGCTTGGTACAGGGGGCAGTGGAGACCCAGTACTTC. It encodes CASSLVQGAVETQYF. The full variable domain, with segments outside the CDR3 supplied by the reference TRBV5-1 and TRBJ2-5 proteins, appears as KAGVTQTPRYLIKTRGQQVTLSCSPISGHRSVSWYQQTPGQGLQFLFEYFSETQRNKGNFPGRFSGRQFSNSRSEMNVSTLELGDSALYLCASSLVQGAVETQYFGPGTRLLVL.